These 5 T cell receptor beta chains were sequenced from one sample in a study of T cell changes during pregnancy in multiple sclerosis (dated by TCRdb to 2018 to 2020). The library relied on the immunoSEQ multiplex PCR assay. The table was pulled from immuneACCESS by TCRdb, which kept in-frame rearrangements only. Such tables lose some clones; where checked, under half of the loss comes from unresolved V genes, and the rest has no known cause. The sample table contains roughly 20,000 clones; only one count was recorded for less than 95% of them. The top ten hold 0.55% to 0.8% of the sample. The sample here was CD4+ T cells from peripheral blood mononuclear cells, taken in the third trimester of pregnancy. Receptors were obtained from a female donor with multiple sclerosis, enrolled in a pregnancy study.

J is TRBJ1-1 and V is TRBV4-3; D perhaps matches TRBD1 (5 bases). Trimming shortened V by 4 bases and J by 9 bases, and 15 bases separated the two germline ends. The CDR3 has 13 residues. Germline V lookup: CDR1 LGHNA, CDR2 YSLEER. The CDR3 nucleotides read TGCGCCAGCAGCCTCACCGGGGGGACTCAAGCTTTCTTT. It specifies CASSLTGGTQAFF.

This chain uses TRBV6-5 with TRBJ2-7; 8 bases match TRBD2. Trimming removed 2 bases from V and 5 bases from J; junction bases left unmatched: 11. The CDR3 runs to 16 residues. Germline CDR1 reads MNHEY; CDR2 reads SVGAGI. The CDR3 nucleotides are TGTGCCAGCAGTTACCATACGACTAGCGTCCGAAACGAGCAGTACTTC. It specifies CASSYHTTSVRNEQYF.

As DNA, the CDR3 is TGTGCCATCAGTGTATACAGGGAGAATCAGCCCCAGCATTTT. This translates into CAISVYRENQPQHF. The chain carries TRBV10-3 and TRBJ1-5, with a possible D match to TRBD1 (6 bases). The germline gives CDR1 ENHRY, CDR2 SYGVKD. Trimming removed 4 bases at V and 4 bases at J, with 11 bases between. The CDR3 sequence is 14 residues long.

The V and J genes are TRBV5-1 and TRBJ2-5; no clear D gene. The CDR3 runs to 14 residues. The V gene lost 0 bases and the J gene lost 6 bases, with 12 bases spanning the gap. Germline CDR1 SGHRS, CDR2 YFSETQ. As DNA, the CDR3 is TGCGCCAGCAGCTTGGAATCCAGACTGCAGACCCAGTACTTC. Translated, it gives CASSLESRLQTQYF.

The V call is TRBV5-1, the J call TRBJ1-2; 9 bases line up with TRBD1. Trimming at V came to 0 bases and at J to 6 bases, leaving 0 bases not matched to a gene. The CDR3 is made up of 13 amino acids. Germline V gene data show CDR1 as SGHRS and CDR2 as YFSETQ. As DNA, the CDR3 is TGCGCCAGCAGCTTGGGGACAGGGGATGGCTACACCTTC. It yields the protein CASSLGTGDGYTF. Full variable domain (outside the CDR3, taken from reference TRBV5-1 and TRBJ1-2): KAGVTQTPRYLIKTRGQQVTLSCSPISGHRSVSWYQQTPGQGLQFLFEYFSETQRNKGNFPGRFSGRQFSNSRSEMNVSTLELGDSALYLCASSLGTGDGYTFGSGTRLTVV.